The clone carrying this TCR beta chain is a singleton in its sample. Its antigen is still unknown. This CDR3 is 15 amino acids long. Trimming stripped 2 bases from V and 6 bases from J, with 16 bases between. Germline lookup yields CDR1 MNHEY and CDR2 SVGAGI. Here immunoSEQ multiplex PCR was the method, and the copy in TCRdb shows in-frame clones only, minus some. Of 100,000 to 150,000 clones listed, nearly 90% are singletons. The data stem from a study of cytomegalovirus exposure and HLA in healthy donors. General observations from the study: The listing of roughly 160 TCR beta chains classed them as cytomegalovirus-associated.

The sequence derives from a woman between 18 and 30 years old in good health and CMV-seronegative. This rearrangement joins TRBV6-5 to TRBJ2-5; D might be TRBD2 (5 bases). What was sequenced was PBMCs. Written as DNA, the CDR3 is TGTGCCAGCAGTTACAGATTTGGCGGGCGGCAGACCCAGTACTTC. This sequence encodes CASSYRFGGRQTQYF.